This T cell receptor (beta chain) is from a study of B cell selection in AIRE deficiency. Study-level findings and limits: Only TCRbeta was sequenced; about 35% of shared healthy Treg sequences appeared in Tconv. Tconv and Treg cells from AIRE-deficient patients resembled healthy donors in TCRBV usage, CDR3 length and diversity. Shared Treg sequences had shorter CDR3s, biased toward rearrangements with few non-templated insertions. Of approximately 4,000 shared Treg TCRbeta sequences, under 35% were healthy-only, 7.5% to 10% patient-only.

Turning to this clone: Its antigen remains unknown.

The CDR3 has 15 amino acids. Deletions cut 0 bases from V and 3 bases from J, with 11 bases between. Germline V gene lookup returns CDR1 MNHEY and CDR2 SVGAGI. The sorted conventional CD4 T cells were gated as CD4+CD127+. Measured with immunoSEQ multiplex PCR; TCRdb has only the in-frame clones, and not every one. In the table there are 20,000 to 25,000 clones, around 97% of which are singletons. The sequence came from a human donor with AIRE deficiency. The rearrangement links TRBV6-5 to TRBJ1-1; D ambiguous. The material sequenced was conventional CD4+ T cells sorted from PBMCs. Here the CDR3 reads CASSYSSQGDTEAFF. CDR3 nucleotides: TGTGCCAGCAGTTACTCGTCGCAAGGCGACACTGAAGCTTTCTTT.